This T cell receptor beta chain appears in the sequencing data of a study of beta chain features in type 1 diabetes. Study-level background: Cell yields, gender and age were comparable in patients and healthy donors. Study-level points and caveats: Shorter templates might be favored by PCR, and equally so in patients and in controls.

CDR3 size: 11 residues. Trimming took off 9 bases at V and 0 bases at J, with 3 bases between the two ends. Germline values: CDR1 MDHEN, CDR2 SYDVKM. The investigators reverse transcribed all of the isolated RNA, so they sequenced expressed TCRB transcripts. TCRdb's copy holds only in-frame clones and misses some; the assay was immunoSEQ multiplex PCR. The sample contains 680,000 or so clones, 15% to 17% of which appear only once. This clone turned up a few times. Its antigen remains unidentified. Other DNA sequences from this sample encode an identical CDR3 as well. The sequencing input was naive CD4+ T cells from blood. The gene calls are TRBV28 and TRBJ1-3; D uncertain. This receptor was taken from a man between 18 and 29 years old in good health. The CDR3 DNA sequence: TGTGCCAGTTTCTCTGGAAACACCATATATTTT. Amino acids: CASFSGNTIYF.